This T cell receptor (beta chain) was obtained from a study of T cell clonality in common variable immunodeficiency. Patients and controls were mostly of Caucasian heritage. Study-level points and caveats: CVID subjects had higher TCRbeta clonality than healthy controls, most marked in about a third. Fewer deletions and N-nucleotide insertions were reportedly seen in common variable immunodeficiency TCR beta sequences.

The method was immunoSEQ multiplex PCR; TCRdb's version includes in-frame clones alone and lacks a portion of them. This repertoire holds approximately 34,000 clones, and none appear only once. About this clone: The antigen is undetermined.

Sequenced sample: peripheral blood mononuclear cells. The source is a person aged 18 to 75 in good health.

CDR3 DNA, as far as it was read: TGCGCCAGCAGCCCGGGACAGGTTAGAGGC. As protein: CASSPGQVRG. The entire CDR3 reads CASSPGQVRGYTF. This rearrangement joins TRBV5-1 to TRBJ1-2; TRBD1 matches 8 bases. The CDR3 is cut off 3 residues early in the read; its end comes from the germline J gene. The CDR3 runs to 13 residues. Per germline, CDR1 SGHRS and CDR2 YFSETQ. The full variable domain, with the rest looked up from reference TRBV5-1 and TRBJ1-2, is KAGVTQTPRYLIKTRGQQVTLSCSPISGHRSVSWYQQTPGQGLQFLFEYFSETQRNKGNFPGRFSGRQFSNSRSEMNVSTLELGDSALYLCASSPGQVRGYTFGSGTRLTVV.